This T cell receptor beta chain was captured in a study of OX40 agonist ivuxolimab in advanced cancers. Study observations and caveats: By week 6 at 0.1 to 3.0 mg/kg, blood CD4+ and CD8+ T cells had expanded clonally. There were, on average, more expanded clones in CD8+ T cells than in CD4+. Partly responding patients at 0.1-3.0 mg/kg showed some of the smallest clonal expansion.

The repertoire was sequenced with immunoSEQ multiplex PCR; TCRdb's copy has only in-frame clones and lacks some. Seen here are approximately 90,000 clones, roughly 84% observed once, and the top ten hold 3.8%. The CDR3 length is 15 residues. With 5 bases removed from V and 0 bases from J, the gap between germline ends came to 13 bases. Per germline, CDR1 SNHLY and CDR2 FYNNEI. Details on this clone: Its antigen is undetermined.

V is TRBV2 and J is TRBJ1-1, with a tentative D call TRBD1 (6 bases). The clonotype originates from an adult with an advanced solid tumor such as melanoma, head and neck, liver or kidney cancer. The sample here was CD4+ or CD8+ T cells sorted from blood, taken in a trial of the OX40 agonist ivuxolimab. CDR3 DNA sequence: TGTGCCAGCAGTTCCAGGGACACCATGAACACTGAAGCTTTCTTT. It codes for CASSSRDTMNTEAFF.